This entry is about one T cell receptor (beta chain). Clones were read by immunoSEQ multiplex PCR, and TCRdb kept only the in-frame ones, dropping some. This sample has about 99,000 clones; 95% to 97% occur once, and the top ten carry just over 2%. The entry originates in a study of OX40 agonist ivuxolimab in advanced cancers. Study information: Patients treated during dose escalation were battling hepatocellular carcinoma, melanoma, renal cell or head and neck cancer.

The sequence came from an adult with an advanced solid tumor such as melanoma, head and neck, liver or kidney cancer. The sample in question was CD4+ or CD8+ T cells sorted from blood, obtained in a trial of the OX40 agonist ivuxolimab.

The CDR3 coding sequence is TGTGCCAGCAGTGAGCTGTTCGGGGATAACTATGGCTACACCTTC. It yields the protein CASSELFGDNYGYTF. The chain uses TRBV2 and TRBJ1-2; no definite D call. Trimming shortened V by 3 bases and J by 1 base, and 12 bases separated the two germline ends. The CDR3 has 15 residues. From germline, CDR1 is SNHLY and CDR2 FYNNEI.